The source of this T cell receptor beta chain is a study of blood T cell repertoires in COVID-19. Study background: Collection of acute and convalescent COVID-19 samples took place in the United States, Italy and Spain.

Clones were read by immunoSEQ multiplex PCR, and TCRdb kept only the in-frame ones, dropping some. The sample carries 130,000 to 150,000 clones, 80% recorded once. The length of the CDR3 is 14 residues. Germline V gene data show CDR1 as MNHEY and CDR2 as SVGAGI. The V segment lost 3 bases and the J segment 2 bases; nucleotides outside the gene matches: 4. The chain recombines TRBV6-5 with TRBJ2-7; 7 nucleotides align to TRBD2. Sequencing used peripheral blood. This TCR was sampled from a man in his fifties or sixties with active or convalescent COVID-19. The CDR3 DNA follows: TGTGCCAGCAGTTATGGCGGGAGAACCTACGAGCAGTACTTC. Translation: CASSYGGRTYEQYF.